The 17 T cell receptor beta chains below were found in one sample sequenced in a study of blood T cell repertoires in COVID-19 (dated by TCRdb to the early 2020s). Library prep was done by the immunoSEQ multiplex PCR assay. Entries here come from immuneACCESS through TCRdb and include only in-frame sequences with V and J called. Some clones fail to appear in such tables; in the studies checked, an unresolved V gene covers under half of the shortfall, and the cause of the remainder is unknown. This sample has around 300,000 clones in its table, and approximately 90% of those were observed once. Together, the top ten hold 3% of the sample. Input material: peripheral blood. Receptors originate from a young woman with active or convalescent COVID-19.

The chain links TRBV19 to TRBJ1-2; no reliable D call. Germline V gives CDR1 LNHDA, CDR2 SQIVND (reference sequence). V dropped 6 bases and J dropped 4 bases, with 21 bases sitting between them. There are 16 residues in the CDR3. The CDR3 reads CASSHKRAGIVYGYTF. CDR3 coding DNA: TGTGCCAGTAGCCATAAGAGGGCAGGAATTGTCTATGGCTACACCTTC.

The chain has TRBV5-1 and TRBJ2-3; 11 bases line up with TRBD2. The CDR3 extends over 15 amino acids. With 8 bases clipped from V and 0 bases from J, the junction kept 5 bases outside the gene matches. Germline lookup yields CDR1 SGHRS and CDR2 YFSETQ. CDR3 DNA: TGCGCCAGTCGTAGCGGGGGGGCTAGCACAGATACGCAGTATTTT. This gives the protein CASRSGGASTDTQYF. The variable domain in full, completed from reference TRBV5-1 and TRBJ2-3, reads KAGVTQTPRYLIKTRGQQVTLSCSPISGHRSVSWYQQTPGQGLQFLFEYFSETQRNKGNFPGRFSGRQFSNSRSEMNVSTLELGDSALYLCASRSGGASTDTQYFGPGTRLTVL.

The V gene is TRBV5-1, the J gene TRBJ1-6; TRBD1 matches 8 bases. CDR1 is SGHRS and CDR2 is YFSETQ in the germline V gene. V lost 5 bases to trimming and J lost 7 bases; unmatched junction nucleotides: 5. CDR3 length equals 14 residues. The CDR3 spells CASSLDRANSPLHF. CDR3 nucleotides: TGCGCCAGCAGTCTGGACAGGGCCAATTCACCCCTCCACTTT.

The chain is built from TRBV27 and TRBJ1-6; D is unresolved. Germline assignment: CDR1 MNHEY and CDR2 SMNVEV (reference sequence). V was cut by 0 bases and J by 7 bases, with 13 bases left in between. The CDR3 extends over 16 amino acids. The CDR3 sequence is CASSLSREVKNSPLHF. CDR3 sequence (DNA): TGTGCCAGCAGTTTATCGAGGGAGGTAAAGAATTCACCCCTCCACTTT.

The chain recombines TRBV4-2 with TRBJ2-7, with 9 nucleotides matching TRBD2. J gave up 6 bases and V 4 bases, and 7 bases lay outside the gene matches. This CDR3 contains 14 residues. Germline CDR1 is LGHNA and CDR2 is YNFKEQ. The DNA of the CDR3 is TGTGCCAGCAGCCCAGCGGGGGGCGTGTCCGAGCAGTACTTC. It specifies CASSPAGGVSEQYF.

This rearrangement joins TRBV27 to TRBJ2-7, with D tentatively TRBD2 (6 bases). In germline, CDR1 is MNHEY, CDR2 SMNVEV (reference sequence). The germline V and J ends were trimmed by 7 bases and 6 bases, with 22 bases remaining between them. CDR3 length equals 15 residues. The CDR3 spells CASTSVAGPRGEQYF. The CDR3 region has the DNA TGTGCCAGCACTTCCGTGGCGGGACCTAGGGGCGAGCAGTACTTC.

The chain joins TRBV5-5 to TRBJ2-7; D perhaps matches TRBD2 (6 bases). This CDR3 contains 13 residues. Looked up from germline, CDR1 is SGHKS and CDR2 is YYEKEE (reference sequence). Trimming pared 4 bases from V and 3 bases from J, leaving 11 bases between. The CDR3 protein is CASSLGLFYEQYF. CDR3 sequence (DNA): TGTGCCAGCAGCCTGGGACTGTTCTACGAGCAGTACTTC.

CDR3 coding DNA: TGTGCCAGCAGCGCCTCACTATCGGGGGGCGAAAACACCGGGGAGCTGTTTTTT. Its translation is CASSASLSGGENTGELFF. The V and J genes are TRBV9 and TRBJ2-2, with D possibly being TRBD2 (7 bases). The CDR3 is 18 amino acids. CDR1 is SGDLS, CDR2 YYNGEE, per germline. Trimming removed 3 bases at V and 2 bases at J, with 20 bases between.

The genes are TRBV19 and TRBJ2-2; perhaps TRBD1 as D (5 bases). Germline V gives CDR1 LNHDA, CDR2 SQIVND (reference sequence). The CDR3 has 16 residues. V gave up 3 bases and J gave up 2 bases, with 13 bases separating them. The CDR3 bases are TGTGCCAGTAGTATGGGGCTCCCCTTTAACACCGGGGAGCTGTTTTTT. Protein: CASSMGLPFNTGELFF.

This chain links TRBV28 with TRBJ1-6, with 9 bases aligning to TRBD1. This CDR3 contains 14 residues. Looked up from germline, CDR1 is MDHEN and CDR2 is SYDVKM. Trimming took 6 bases from V and 8 from J; bases not matched to a gene: 5. The CDR3 sequence: CASRRTGADSPLHF. The CDR3 DNA reads TGTGCCAGCAGGAGGACAGGGGCCGATTCACCCCTCCACTTT. The full variable domain, with the rest looked up from reference TRBV28 and TRBJ1-6, is DVKVTQSSRYLVKRTGEKVFLECVQDMDHENMFWYRQDPGLGLRLIYFSYDVKMKEKGDIPEGYSVSREKKERFSLILESASTNQTSMYLCASRRTGADSPLHFGNGTRLTVT.

The chain uses TRBV28 and TRBJ1-1; 8 nucleotides align to TRBD1. The V segment lost 5 bases and the J segment 4 bases; nucleotides outside the gene matches: 6. This CDR3 comprises 14 residues. The germline V gene has CDR1 MDHEN and CDR2 SYDVKM. The CDR3 protein is CASSVNRGSTEAFF. For the CDR3, the DNA is TGTGCCAGCAGTGTCAACAGGGGGAGCACTGAAGCTTTCTTT.

This clone appeared once. This chain joins TRBV7-8 and TRBJ2-5; D is unclear. Trimming pared 0 bases from V and 4 bases from J, leaving 6 bases between. CDR1 and CDR2 from the germline V gene are SGHVS and FQNEAQ. This CDR3 is 13 amino acids long. The CDR3 DNA follows: TGTGCCAGCAGCTTAGCCACACGAGAGACCCAGTACTTC. This encodes CASSLATRETQYF.

This rearrangement joins TRBV6-5 to TRBJ1-1; D is possibly TRBD1 (6 bases). V gave up 7 bases and J gave up 11 bases, with 17 bases separating them. The CDR3 spans 12 residues. Germline CDR1 is MNHEY and CDR2 is SVGAGI. The CDR3 DNA follows: TGTGCCAGCATTGGGACAAACCTTGGGGCTTTCTTT. Protein product: CASIGTNLGAFF.

The chain combines TRBV5-5 with TRBJ1-5; D unclear. The V end lost 0 bases, the J end lost 5 bases, and 9 bases lay between the germline ends. Germline loops: CDR1 SGHKS, CDR2 YYEKEE (reference sequence). The CDR3 length is 14 residues. CDR3: CASSLDGYYQPQHF. The CDR3 DNA reads as TGTGCCAGCAGCTTGGACGGGTATTATCAGCCCCAGCATTTT. The variable domain in full, with the rest retrieved from reference TRBV5-5 and TRBJ1-5, is DAGVTQSPTHLIKTRGQQVTLRCSPISGHKSVSWYQQVLGQGPQFIFQYYEKEERGRGNFPDRFSARQFPNYSSELNVNALLLGDSALYLCASSLDGYYQPQHFGDGTRLSIL.

This clone appeared once. The V gene is TRBV6-2 or TRBV6-3, the J gene TRBJ2-7; TRBD2 aligns across 10 bases. The CDR3 is made up of 16 amino acids. The ends lost 6 bases at V and 7 bases at J; junction bases unmatched: 15. The germline V gene has CDR1 MNHEY and CDR2 SVGEGT. This CDR3 reads CASSGPPGLAPREQYF. The DNA of the CDR3 is TGTGCCAGCAGCGGCCCCCCGGGACTAGCGCCTCGTGAGCAGTACTTC.

The rearrangement links TRBV29-1 to TRBJ1-1; no firm D call. V dropped 3 bases and J dropped 2 bases, with 10 bases sitting between them. CDR3 size: 13 residues. Looked up from germline, CDR1 is SQVTM and CDR2 is ANQGSEA. The CDR3 bases are TGCAGCGTTGAGAGGCGGTTAAACACTGAAGCTTTCTTT. It encodes CSVERRLNTEAFF.

The genes are TRBV7-2 and TRBJ2-3; D perhaps matches TRBD1 (7 bases). There are 15 residues in the CDR3. Germline loops: CDR1 SGHTA, CDR2 FQGNSA. V lost 3 bases, J lost 3 bases, and 13 bases lay in between. The CDR3 nucleotides read TGTGCCAGCAGCTTTGGGGGGACAGTGACAGATACGCAGTATTTT. Its translation: CASSFGGTVTDTQYF.